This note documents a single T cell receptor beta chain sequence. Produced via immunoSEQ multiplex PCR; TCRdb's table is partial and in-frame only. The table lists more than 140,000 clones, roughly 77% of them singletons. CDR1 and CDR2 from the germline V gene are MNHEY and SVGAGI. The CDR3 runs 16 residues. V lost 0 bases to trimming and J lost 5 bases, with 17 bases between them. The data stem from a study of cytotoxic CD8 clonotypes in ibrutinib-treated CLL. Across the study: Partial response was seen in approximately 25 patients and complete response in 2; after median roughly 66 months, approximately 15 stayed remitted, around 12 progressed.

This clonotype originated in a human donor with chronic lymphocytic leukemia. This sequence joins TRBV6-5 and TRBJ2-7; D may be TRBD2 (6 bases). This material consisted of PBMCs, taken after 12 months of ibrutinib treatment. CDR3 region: CASSYSSGTQSDEQYF. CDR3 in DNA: TGTGCCAGCAGTTACTCGTCCGGGACTCAGTCCGACGAGCAGTACTTC.